The 9 T cell receptor beta chains presented below share a single source sample, sequenced in a study of blood T cell repertoires in COVID-19. Method: immunoSEQ multiplex PCR; TCRdb's copy keeps in-frame clones and lacks some. The sample records approximately 210,000 clones, 81% being singletons. Sequencing used PBMCs or T cells enriched from blood (not recorded which). These receptors all stem from a woman aged 50 to 60 with acute COVID-19.

The V call is TRBV11-2, the J call TRBJ1-1; D ambiguous. CDR1 is SGHAT and CDR2 is FQNNGV in the germline V gene. Trimming left V 3 bases short and J 7 bases short, with 6 bases between. There are 11 residues in the CDR3. Here the CDR3 reads CASSFHSEAFF. The CDR3 DNA reads TGTGCCAGCAGCTTTCATAGTGAAGCTTTCTTT.

The chain recombines TRBV18 with TRBJ2-1; the D gene is possibly TRBD2 (5 bases). Per the germline V gene, CDR1 is KGHSH and CDR2 is LQKENI. V was shortened by 6 bases and J by 4 bases, with 19 bases between the two germline ends. This CDR3 has 16 amino acids. The CDR3 sequence is CASSLPGGLGYNEQFF. The CDR3, as DNA: TGTGCCAGCTCCCTGCCAGGAGGTTTGGGATACAATGAGCAGTTCTTC.

The rearrangement links TRBV6-5 to TRBJ2-7; TRBD2 matches at 7 bases. The germline V gene has CDR1 MNHEY and CDR2 SVGAGI. J lost 3 bases, V lost 0 bases, and 5 bases had no gene match. CDR3 length equals 15 residues. For the CDR3, the DNA is TGTGCCAGCAGTTACTCGATCGCGGGAGTCTACGAGCAGTACTTC. Encoded protein: CASSYSIAGVYEQYF.

The chain carries TRBV6-1 and TRBJ1-5; D may be TRBD1 (5 bases). V was cut by 0 bases and J by 5 bases, with 14 bases left in between. Germline V gene data show CDR1 as MNHNS and CDR2 as SASEGT. The CDR3 is 16 residues long. The CDR3 is CASSEALPGGYQPQHF. In nucleotides, the CDR3 is TGTGCCAGCAGTGAAGCGCTACCCGGGGGATATCAGCCCCAGCATTTT.

The chain carries TRBV19 and TRBJ1-3; D gene uncertain. Germline CDR1 is LNHDA and CDR2 is SQIVND (reference sequence). V lost 7 bases, J lost 0 bases, and 10 bases lay in between. This CDR3 region has 14 residues. CDR3 sequence reads: CASTVRSSGNTIYF. In DNA, the CDR3 is TGTGCCAGTACCGTCCGGAGCTCTGGAAACACCATATATTTT.

The rearrangement uses TRBV28 and TRBJ1-1; possibly TRBD1 for D (6 bases). The length of the CDR3 is 14 residues. Germline lookup yields CDR1 MDHEN and CDR2 SYDVKM. The germline V and J ends were trimmed by 4 bases and 0 bases, with 9 bases remaining between them. This chain's CDR3 is CASSSTGLNTEAFF. The CDR3 DNA reads TGTGCCAGCAGTTCCACAGGGTTGAACACTGAAGCTTTCTTT.

This chain connects TRBV7-9 to TRBJ2-1; 9 nucleotides line up with TRBD2. Trimming cost V 0 bases and J 9 bases; bases outside gene matches: 9. This CDR3 is 16 amino acids long. The germline CDR1 and CDR2 sequences are SEHNR and FQNEAQ (reference sequence). The CDR3, as DNA: TGTGCCAGCAGCTTAGCGGTGGCGGGGGGGTTTAGTGAGCAGTTCTTC. Translated, it gives CASSLAVAGGFSEQFF.

The table lists this clone with a few counts. V gene TRBV15 combines with J gene TRBJ2-6, with 9 bases fitting TRBD1. V gave up 9 bases and J gave up 0 bases; unmatched junction bases: 9. The CDR3 runs to 17 residues. Germline lookup yields CDR1 LNHNV and CDR2 YYDKDF (reference sequence). As DNA, the CDR3 is TGTGCCACACGTCTTCGGACAGGGGACTCTGGGGCCAACGTCCTGACTTTC. Translation gives CATRLRTGDSGANVLTF.

This clone is medium-sized in the sample. The chain has TRBV5-6 and TRBJ1-5; D might be TRBD1 (6 bases). This CDR3 has 14 residues. Germline CDR1 reads SGHDT; CDR2 reads YYEEEE. Between the trimmed V and J ends, which lost 1 base and 8 bases, there was a span of 13 bases. For the CDR3, the DNA is TGTGCCAGCAGCTTGTCTGGGGGCAGGGAGCCCCAGCATTTT. As protein: CASSLSGGREPQHF.